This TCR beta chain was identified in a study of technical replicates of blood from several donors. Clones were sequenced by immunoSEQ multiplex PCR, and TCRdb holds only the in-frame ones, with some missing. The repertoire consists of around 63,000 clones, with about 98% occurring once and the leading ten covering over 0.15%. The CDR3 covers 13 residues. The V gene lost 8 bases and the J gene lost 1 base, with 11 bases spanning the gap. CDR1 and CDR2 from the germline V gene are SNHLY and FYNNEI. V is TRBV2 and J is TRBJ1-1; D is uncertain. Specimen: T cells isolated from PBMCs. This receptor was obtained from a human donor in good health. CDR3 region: CASSRRENTEAFF. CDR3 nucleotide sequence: TGTGCCAGCTCCAGGCGGGAGAACACTGAAGCTTTCTTT.